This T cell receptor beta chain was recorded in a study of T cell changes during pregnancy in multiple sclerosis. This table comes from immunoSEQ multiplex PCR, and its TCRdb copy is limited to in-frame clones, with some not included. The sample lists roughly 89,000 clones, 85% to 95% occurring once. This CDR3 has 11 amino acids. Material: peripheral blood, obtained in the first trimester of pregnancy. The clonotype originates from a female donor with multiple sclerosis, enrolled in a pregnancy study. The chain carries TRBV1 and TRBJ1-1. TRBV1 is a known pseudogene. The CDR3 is CTSSLYTEAFF. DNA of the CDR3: TGCACCAGCAGCTTATACACTGAAGCTTTCTTT.